The present T cell receptor (beta chain) was sequenced within a study of blood T cell repertoires in COVID-19 (dated by TCRdb to 2019 to 2021). About the full investigation: The collaborator samples originated in the United States, Italy and Spain and spanned the acute and convalescent phases of COVID-19. The samples were drawn from two sources: the first 160 participants of the ongoing ImmuneRACE study, and some 1,300 subjects contributed by 6 global collaborators. Sample metadata almost always included a de-identified subject ID, COVID-19 status, age in years and sex. The dataset comprised deeply sampled blood TCRbeta repertoires from subjects exposed to, actively infected with, or recovered from COVID-19. Where HLA class I and class II types were available, the types were taken from metadata supplied by the sample provider, not from assay-based typing. The repertoires were released in a freely available public database intended as a resource for research on the immune response to SARS-CoV-2. The material from the prospective study consisted of cDNA or gDNA derived from T cells, B-cell-depleted T cells, or PBMCs. Results and caveats for the whole study, not just this receptor: How much clinical and demographic metadata was included differed by source and by participant, and the metadata was provided uncurated.

For this clone: Which antigen it targets is not known. Nothing much larger sits one base from this clone, and base qualities are not available.

Samples from volunteer blood donors who had recovered from COVID-19 were contributed by a second Seattle source. Whole blood was collected in K2EDTA tubes by collaborating institutions according to the institutions' own protocols. For TCRbeta analysis, collaborators shipped samples in one of three forms: frozen whole blood, isolated PBMCs, or DNA extracted from either of those sample types. The immunoSEQ Assay, a bias-controlled multiplex PCR, was used to amplify TCRbeta CDR3 regions from genomic DNA. Turning to the authors' computational methods: The number of nucleated cells in each sample was estimated by amplification of reference gene primers within the assay. To quantify the absolute abundance of each unique TCRbeta CDR3 rearrangement, sequence reads were collapsed and filtered. For each sample, productive Simpson clonality was calculated as the square root of Simpson's diversity index over productive rearrangements. This immuneACCESS table, as held by TCRdb, lists in-frame sequences with V and J called but not all clones. Of the missing ones, under half trace to an unresolved V gene in checked studies; the others have no known cause. V, J and clone size are taken as reported in that table, and D and trimming were inferred from the DNA itself. This sample comprises 200,000 to 250,000 clones, approximately 82% of them detected only once. The ten largest make up about 2% of the sample.

Sequenced: peripheral blood. The sequence was obtained from a man aged 25-45 years who had recovered from COVID-19.

The bases are TGTGCCAGCTCACCGAATTCGGGACAGCAATACTCTGGGGCCAACGTCCTGACTTTC. Its translation is CASSPNSGQQYSGANVLTF. The rearranged chain carries TRBV18 and TRBJ2-6, with TRBD1 matching 7 junction bases. The CDR3, cysteine through phenylalanine, is 19 amino acids long. The only DNA kept is the CDR3, 57 bases in frame from the first base. The junction shows trimming of 3 bases on V and 0 bases on J, and the gene matches do not reach 11 bases of it. CDR1 KGHSH and CDR2 LQKENI were looked up in the germline V gene.